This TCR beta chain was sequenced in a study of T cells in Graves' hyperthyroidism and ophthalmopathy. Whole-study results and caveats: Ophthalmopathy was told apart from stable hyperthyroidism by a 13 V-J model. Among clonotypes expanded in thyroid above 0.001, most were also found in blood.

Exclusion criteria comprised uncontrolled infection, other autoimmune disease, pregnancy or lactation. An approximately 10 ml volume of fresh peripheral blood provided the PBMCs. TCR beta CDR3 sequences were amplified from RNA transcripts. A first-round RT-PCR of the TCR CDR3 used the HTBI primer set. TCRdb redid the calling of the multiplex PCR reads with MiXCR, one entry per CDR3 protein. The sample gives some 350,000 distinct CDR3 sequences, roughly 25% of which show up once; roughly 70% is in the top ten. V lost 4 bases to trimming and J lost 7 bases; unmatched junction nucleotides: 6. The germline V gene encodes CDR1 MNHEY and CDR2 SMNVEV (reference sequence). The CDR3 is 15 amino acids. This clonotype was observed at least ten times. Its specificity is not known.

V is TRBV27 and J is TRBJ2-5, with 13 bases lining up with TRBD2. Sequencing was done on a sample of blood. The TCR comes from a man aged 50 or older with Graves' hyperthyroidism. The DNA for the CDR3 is TGTGCCAGCAGTTGGACTAGCGGGGGAGAAGGGACCCAGTACTTC. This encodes CASSWTSGGEGTQYF.